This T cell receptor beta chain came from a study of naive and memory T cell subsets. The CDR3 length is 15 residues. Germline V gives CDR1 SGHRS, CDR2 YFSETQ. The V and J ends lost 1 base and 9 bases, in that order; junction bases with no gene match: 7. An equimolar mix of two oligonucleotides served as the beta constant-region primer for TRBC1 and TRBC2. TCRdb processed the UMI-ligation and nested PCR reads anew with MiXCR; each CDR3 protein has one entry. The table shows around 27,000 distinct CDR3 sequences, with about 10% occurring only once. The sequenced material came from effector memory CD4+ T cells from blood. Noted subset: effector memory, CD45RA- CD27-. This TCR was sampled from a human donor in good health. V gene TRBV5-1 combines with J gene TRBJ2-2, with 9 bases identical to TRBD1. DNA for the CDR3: TGCGCCAGCAGCTTGTCGGGACAGGGTTTTCGGGAGCTGTTTTTT. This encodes CASSLSGQGFRELFF.